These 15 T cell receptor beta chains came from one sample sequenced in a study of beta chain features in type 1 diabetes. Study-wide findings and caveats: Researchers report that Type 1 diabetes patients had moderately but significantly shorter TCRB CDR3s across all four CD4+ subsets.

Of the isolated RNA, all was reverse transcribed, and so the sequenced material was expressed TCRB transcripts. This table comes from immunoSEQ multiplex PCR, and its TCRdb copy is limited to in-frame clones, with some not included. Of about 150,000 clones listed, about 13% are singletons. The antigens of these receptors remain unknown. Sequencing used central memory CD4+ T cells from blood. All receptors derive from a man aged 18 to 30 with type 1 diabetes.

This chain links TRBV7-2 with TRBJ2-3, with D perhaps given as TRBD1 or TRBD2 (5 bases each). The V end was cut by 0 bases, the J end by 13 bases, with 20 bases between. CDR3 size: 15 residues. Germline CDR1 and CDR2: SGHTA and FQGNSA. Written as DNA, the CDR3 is TGTGCCAGCAGCTTAGCTCGGTGGGACGATATTTTTGAGTATTTT. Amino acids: CASSLARWDDIFEYF.

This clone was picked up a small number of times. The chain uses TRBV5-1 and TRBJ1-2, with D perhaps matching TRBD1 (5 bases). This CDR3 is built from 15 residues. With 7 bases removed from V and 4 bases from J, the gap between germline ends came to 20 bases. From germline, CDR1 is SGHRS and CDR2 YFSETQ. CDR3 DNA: TGCGCCAGCCGGATTGGGACGGGCGAGGGCTATGGCTACACCTTC. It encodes CASRIGTGEGYGYTF.

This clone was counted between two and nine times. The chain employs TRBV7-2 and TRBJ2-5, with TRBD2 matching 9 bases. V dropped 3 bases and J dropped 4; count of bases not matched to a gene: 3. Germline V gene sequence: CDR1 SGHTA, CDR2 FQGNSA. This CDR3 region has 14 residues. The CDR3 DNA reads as TGTGCCAGCAGCTTTGGACTAGCGTCAGAGACCCAGTACTTC. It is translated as CASSFGLASETQYF.

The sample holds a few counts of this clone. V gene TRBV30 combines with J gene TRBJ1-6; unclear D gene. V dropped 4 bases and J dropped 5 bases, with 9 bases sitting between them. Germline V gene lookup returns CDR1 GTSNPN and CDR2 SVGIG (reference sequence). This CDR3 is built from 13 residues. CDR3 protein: CAWIGHDNSPLHF. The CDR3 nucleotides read TGTGCCTGGATCGGCCACGATAATTCACCCCTCCACTTT.

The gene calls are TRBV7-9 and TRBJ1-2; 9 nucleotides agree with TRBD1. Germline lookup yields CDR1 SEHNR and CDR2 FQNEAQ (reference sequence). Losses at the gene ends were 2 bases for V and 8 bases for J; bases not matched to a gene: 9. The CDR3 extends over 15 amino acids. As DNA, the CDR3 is TGTGCCAGCAGCTTACCCCGGGGACAGGGTGTGGGCTACACCTTC. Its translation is CASSLPRGQGVGYTF. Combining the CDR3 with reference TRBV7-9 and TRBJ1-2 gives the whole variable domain DTGVSQNPRHKITKRGQNVTFRCDPISEHNRLYWYRQTLGQGPEFLTYFQNEAQLEKSRLLSDRFSAERPKGSFSTLEIQRTEQGDSAMYLCASSLPRGQGVGYTFGSGTRLTVV.

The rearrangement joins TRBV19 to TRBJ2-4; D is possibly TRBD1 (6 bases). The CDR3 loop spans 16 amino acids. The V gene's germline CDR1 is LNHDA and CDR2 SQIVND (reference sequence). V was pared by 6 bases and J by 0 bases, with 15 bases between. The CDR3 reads CASRTTGELAKNIQYF. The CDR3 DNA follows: TGTGCCAGTAGGACGACAGGAGAACTAGCCAAAAACATTCAGTACTTC.

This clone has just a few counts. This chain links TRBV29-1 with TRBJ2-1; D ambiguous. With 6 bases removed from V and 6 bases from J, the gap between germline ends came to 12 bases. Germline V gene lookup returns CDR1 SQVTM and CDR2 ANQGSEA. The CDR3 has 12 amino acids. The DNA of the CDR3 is TGCAGCGTGGGTGGGGTGTCCAATGAGCAGTTCTTC. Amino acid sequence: CSVGGVSNEQFF.

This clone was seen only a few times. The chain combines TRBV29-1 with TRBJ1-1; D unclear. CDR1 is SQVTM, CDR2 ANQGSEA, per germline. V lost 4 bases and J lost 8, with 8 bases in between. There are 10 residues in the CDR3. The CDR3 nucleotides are TGCAGCGTTGGAAAGGTCGAAGCTTTCTTT. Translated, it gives CSVGKVEAFF.

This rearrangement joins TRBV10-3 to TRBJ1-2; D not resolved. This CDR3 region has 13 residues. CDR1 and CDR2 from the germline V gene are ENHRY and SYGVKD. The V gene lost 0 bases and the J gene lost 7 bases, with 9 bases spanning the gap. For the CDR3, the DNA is TGTGCCATCAGTGAGTCCTGGGGTTTTGGCTACACCTTC. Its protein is CAISESWGFGYTF.

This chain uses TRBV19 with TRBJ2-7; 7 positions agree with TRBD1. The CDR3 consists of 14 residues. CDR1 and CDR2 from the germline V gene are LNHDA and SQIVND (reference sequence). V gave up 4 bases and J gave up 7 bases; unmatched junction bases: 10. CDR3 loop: CASSRQGSWSEQYF. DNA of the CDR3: TGTGCCAGTAGTAGACAGGGAAGTTGGAGTGAGCAGTACTTC.

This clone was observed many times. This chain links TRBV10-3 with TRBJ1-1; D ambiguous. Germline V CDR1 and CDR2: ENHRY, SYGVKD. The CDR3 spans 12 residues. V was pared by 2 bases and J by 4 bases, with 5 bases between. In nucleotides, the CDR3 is TGTGCCATCAGTGAGAGGGTCACTGAAGCTTTCTTT. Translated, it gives CAISERVTEAFF.

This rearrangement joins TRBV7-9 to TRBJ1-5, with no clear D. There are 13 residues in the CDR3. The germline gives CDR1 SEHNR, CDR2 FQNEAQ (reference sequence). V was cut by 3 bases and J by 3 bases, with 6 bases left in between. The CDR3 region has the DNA TGTGCCAGCAGCTTGGCCGACAATCAGCCCCAGCATTTT. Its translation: CASSLADNQPQHF.

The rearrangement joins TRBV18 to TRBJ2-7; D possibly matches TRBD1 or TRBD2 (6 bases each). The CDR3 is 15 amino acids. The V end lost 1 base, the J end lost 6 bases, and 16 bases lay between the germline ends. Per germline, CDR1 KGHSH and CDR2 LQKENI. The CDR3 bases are TGTGCCAGCTCACCACAATGGGGGGCCGGACGCGAGCAGTACTTC. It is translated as CASSPQWGAGREQYF.

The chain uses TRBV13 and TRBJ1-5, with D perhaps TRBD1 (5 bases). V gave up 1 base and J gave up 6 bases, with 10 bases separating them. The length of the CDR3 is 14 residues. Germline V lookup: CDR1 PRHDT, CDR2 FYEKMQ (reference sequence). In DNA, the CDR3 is TGTGCCAGCAGCTTAGCCAGGGATGGTCAGCCCCAGCATTTT. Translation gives CASSLARDGQPQHF. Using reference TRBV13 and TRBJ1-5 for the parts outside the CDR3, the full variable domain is AAGVIQSPRHLIKEKRETATLKCYPIPRHDTVYWYQQGPGQDPQFLISFYEKMQSDKGSIPDRFSAQQFSDYHSELNMSSLELGDSALYFCASSLARDGQPQHFGDGTRLSIL.

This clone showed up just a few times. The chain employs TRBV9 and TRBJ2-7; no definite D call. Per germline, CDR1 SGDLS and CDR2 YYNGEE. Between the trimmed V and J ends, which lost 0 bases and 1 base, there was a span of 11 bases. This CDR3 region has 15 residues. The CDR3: CASSVGLDRSYEQYF. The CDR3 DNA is TGTGCCAGCAGCGTAGGGTTAGACCGATCCTACGAGCAGTACTTC.